What follows are 12 T cell receptor beta chains derived from one specimen sequenced in a study of blood T cell repertoires in COVID-19. The table came from immunoSEQ multiplex PCR; TCRdb's copy has only in-frame clones and leaves some out. The sample contains more than 150,000 clones, around nine tenths of which appear only once. The sample consisted of peripheral blood. Receptors originate from a man aged 45-60 years with acute or convalescent COVID-19.

This chain connects TRBV6-6 to TRBJ1-2; possibly TRBD1 for D (5 bases). Germline CDR1 reads MNHNY; CDR2 reads SVGAGI (reference sequence). Trimming stripped 8 bases from V and 5 bases from J, with 12 bases between. This CDR3 is 12 amino acids long. The CDR3 region is CASGGTLYGYTF. The CDR3 nucleotides are TGTGCCAGCGGGGGGACCCTGTATGGCTACACCTTC.

The chain couples TRBV4-3 to TRBJ1-6; a possible D gene is TRBD1 (6 bases). The CDR3 spans 17 residues. Germline V CDR1 and CDR2: LGHNA, YSLEER. Trimming stripped 4 bases from V and 7 bases from J, with 20 bases between. CDR3 residues: CASSRSSWTETNSPLHF. As DNA, the CDR3 is TGCGCCAGCAGCCGCTCCTCTTGGACAGAAACAAATTCACCCCTCCACTTT.

This chain links TRBV19 with TRBJ2-5; D may be TRBD1 (6 bases). Trimming removed 3 bases at V and 0 bases at J, with 14 bases between. The germline CDR1 and CDR2 sequences are LNHDA and SQIVND (reference sequence). The CDR3 is 16 amino acids. The CDR3 spells CASSMVTGAYQETQYF. CDR3 nucleotide sequence: TGTGCCAGTAGTATGGTGACAGGAGCGTACCAAGAGACCCAGTACTTC.

The chain employs TRBV6-1 and TRBJ1-5; D perhaps matches TRBD1 (5 bases). The CDR3 spans 16 residues. Trimming pared 1 base from V and 3 bases from J, leaving 13 bases between. Germline CDR1 reads MNHNS; CDR2 reads SASEGT. The DNA of the CDR3 is TGTGCCAGCAGTGAAGGGGTGGGACTGATCAATCAGCCCCAGCATTTT. Encoded protein: CASSEGVGLINQPQHF.

The V call is TRBV19, the J call TRBJ1-2; 7 bases line up with TRBD1. Losses at the gene ends were 4 bases for V and 5 bases for J; bases not matched to a gene: 4. CDR3 length: 13 amino acids. Per germline, CDR1 LNHDA and CDR2 SQIVND (reference sequence). CDR3 protein: CASSTSDRYGYTF. As DNA, the CDR3 is TGTGCCAGTAGTACCTCGGACAGGTATGGCTACACCTTC.

V is TRBV5-5 and J is TRBJ2-1; 7 bases line up with TRBD2. Germline trimming cut 0 bases from V and 4 bases from J; bases unmatched to any gene: 7. The CDR3 covers 16 residues. CDR1 is SGHKS and CDR2 is YYEKEE in the germline V gene (reference sequence). This chain's CDR3 is CASSLGPAGEYNEQFF. The CDR3 coding sequence is TGTGCCAGCAGCTTGGGCCCGGCGGGAGAGTACAATGAGCAGTTCTTC.

The rearrangement links TRBV7-8 to TRBJ2-3; TRBD2 might be the D (5 bases). V was shortened by 5 bases and J by 6 bases, with 15 bases between the two germline ends. Germline CDR1 SGHVS, CDR2 FQNEAQ. The CDR3 is 14 amino acids. The CDR3 protein is CASSPSSTSDTQYF. DNA of the CDR3: TGTGCCAGCAGCCCCTCATCTACTAGTGATACGCAGTATTTT.

The CDR3 is CASSSQTSGSYNEQFF. DNA for the CDR3: TGTGCCAGCAGTTCCCAGACTAGCGGGAGCTACAATGAGCAGTTCTTC. The rearrangement links TRBV27 to TRBJ2-1; TRBD2 matches at 12 bases. The CDR3 has 16 residues. The germline CDR1 and CDR2 sequences are MNHEY and SMNVEV (reference sequence). V was pared by 4 bases and J by 3 bases, with 4 bases of the junction left unmatched.

The chain employs TRBV28 and TRBJ2-1, with D perhaps matching TRBD2 (6 bases). Germline V gives CDR1 MDHEN, CDR2 SYDVKM. This CDR3 contains 15 residues. The V end was cut by 7 bases, the J end by 4 bases, with 17 bases between. The CDR3 loop reads CASTAAGGGYNEQFF. CDR3 in DNA: TGTGCCAGCACCGCGGCCGGGGGAGGATACAATGAGCAGTTCTTC.

V and J are TRBV11-1 and TRBJ2-5; perhaps TRBD2 as D (6 bases). The CDR3 runs to 13 residues. From germline, CDR1 is SGHAT and CDR2 FQDESV (reference sequence). Trimming took off 6 bases at V and 2 bases at J, with 10 bases between the two ends. CDR3 amino acids: CASSPGLQETQYF. The CDR3 DNA is TGTGCCAGCAGTCCGGGACTGCAAGAGACCCAGTACTTC.

The chain carries TRBV19 and TRBJ1-6; tentatively, D is TRBD1 (5 bases). V dropped 6 bases and J dropped 4 bases, with 19 bases sitting between them. The length of the CDR3 is 17 residues. CDR1 and CDR2 from the germline V gene are LNHDA and SQIVND (reference sequence). In nucleotides, the CDR3 is TGTGCCAGTAGCCCCCCCCGGGCCACAGGATATAATTCACCCCTCCACTTT. It encodes CASSPPRATGYNSPLHF.

This chain links TRBV9 with TRBJ1-2; 10 bases are a match to TRBD1. CDR1 and CDR2 (germline): SGDLS, YYNGEE. The CDR3 runs 15 residues. With V trimmed by 1 base and J by 6 bases, 6 bases remained unmatched. The CDR3 DNA reads as TGTGCCAGCAGCGTACCCGACAGGGGGCATAATGGCTACACCTTC. This encodes CASSVPDRGHNGYTF. The full variable domain, completed using reference TRBV9 and TRBJ1-2, is DSGVTQTPKHLITATGQRVTLRCSPRSGDLSVYWYQQSLDQGLQFLIQYYNGEERAKGNILERFSAQQFPDLHSELNLSSLELGDSALYFCASSVPDRGHNGYTFGSGTRLTVV.